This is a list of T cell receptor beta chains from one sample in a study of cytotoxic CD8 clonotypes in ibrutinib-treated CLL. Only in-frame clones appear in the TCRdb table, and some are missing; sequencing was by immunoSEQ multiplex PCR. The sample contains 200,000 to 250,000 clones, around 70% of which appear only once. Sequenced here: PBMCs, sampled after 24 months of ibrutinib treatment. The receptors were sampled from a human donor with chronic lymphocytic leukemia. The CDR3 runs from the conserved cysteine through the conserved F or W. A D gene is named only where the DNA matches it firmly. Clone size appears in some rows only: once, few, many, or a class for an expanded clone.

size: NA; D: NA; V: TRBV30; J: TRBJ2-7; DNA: TGTGCCTGGAAAGGCGACACCAACTACGAGCAGTACTTC; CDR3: CAWKGDTNYEQYF
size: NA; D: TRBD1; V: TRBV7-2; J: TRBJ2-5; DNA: TGTGCCAGCAGCCTGGACAGGGGGCTAATGAATGCCCAGTACTTC; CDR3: CASSLDRGLMNAQYF
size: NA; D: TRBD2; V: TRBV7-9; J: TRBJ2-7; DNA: TGTGCCAGCAGCCCCGCGGGCGGGAGTACCGACGAGCAGTACTTC; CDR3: CASSPAGGSTDEQYF
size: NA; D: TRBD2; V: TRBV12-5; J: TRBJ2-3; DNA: TGTGCTAGTGCCCTGGGACTATCACTATCCGATACGCAGTATTTT; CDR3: CASALGLSLSDTQYF
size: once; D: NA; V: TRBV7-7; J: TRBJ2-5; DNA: TGTGCTAGCAGCATCTCCGGGACACCAAAAGAGACCCAGTACTTC; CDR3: CASSISGTPKETQYF
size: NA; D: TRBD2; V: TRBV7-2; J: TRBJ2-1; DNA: TGTGCCAGCAGCTTAAACCACCGGGGACTAGGCTTATACAATGAGCAGTTCTTC; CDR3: CASSLNHRGLGLYNEQFF
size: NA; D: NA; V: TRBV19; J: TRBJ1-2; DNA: TGTGCCAGTAGGAAAGACGGTACCTATGGCTACACCTTC; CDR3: CASRKDGTYGYTF
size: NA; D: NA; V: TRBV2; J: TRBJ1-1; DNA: TGTGCCAGCAGTGAAATGGGGGGTCAAGCTTTCTTT; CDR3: CASSEMGGQAFF
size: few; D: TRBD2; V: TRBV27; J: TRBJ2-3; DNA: TGTGCCAGCAAGAGGGTAGCGGGATACACAGATACGCAGTATTTT; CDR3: CASKRVAGYTDTQYF
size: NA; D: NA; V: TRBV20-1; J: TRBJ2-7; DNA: TGCAGTGCTAGGTATGAGGAGCAGTACTTC; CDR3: CSARYEEQYF
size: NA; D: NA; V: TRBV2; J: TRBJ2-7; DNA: TGTGCCAGCAGTGAGGGACACCTGGCCTACGAGCAGTACTTC; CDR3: CASSEGHLAYEQYF
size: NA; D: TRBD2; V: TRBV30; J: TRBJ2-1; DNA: TGTGCCTGGAGTGTACGTGGGAGGGACCTTTACAATGAGCAGTTCTTC; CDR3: CAWSVRGRDLYNEQFF
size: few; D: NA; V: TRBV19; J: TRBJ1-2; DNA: TGTGCCAGTACTCTAAACAGAGGGACTGGCTACACCTTC; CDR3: CASTLNRGTGYTF
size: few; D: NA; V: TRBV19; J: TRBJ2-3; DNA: TGTGCCAGTAGTAAGCCAGGAGAAGGCACAGATACGCAGTATTTT; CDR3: CASSKPGEGTDTQYF
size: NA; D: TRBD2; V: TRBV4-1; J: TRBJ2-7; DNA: TGCGCCAGCAGCCAAGAGGGCGGGAGGGCTTACGAGCAGTACTTC; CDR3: CASSQEGGRAYEQYF
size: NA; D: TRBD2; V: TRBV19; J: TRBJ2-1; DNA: TGTGCCAGTAGCACACTAGCGGCCGACAATGAGCAGTTCTTC; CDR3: CASSTLAADNEQFF
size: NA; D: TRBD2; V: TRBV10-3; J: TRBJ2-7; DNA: TGTGCCATCAGCCGGGACCCAGGGAGGGACGAGCAGTACTTC; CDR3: CAISRDPGRDEQYF
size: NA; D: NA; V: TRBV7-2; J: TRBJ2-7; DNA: TGTGCCAGCAGCTCGACAGGAGTATCCTACGAGCAGTACTTC; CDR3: CASSSTGVSYEQYF
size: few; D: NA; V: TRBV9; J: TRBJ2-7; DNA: TGTGCCAGCAGCCCGACAGGAGAAGGGCGTCTACGGGAGCAGTACTTC; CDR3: CASSPTGEGRLREQYF
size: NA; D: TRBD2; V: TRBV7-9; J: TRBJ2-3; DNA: TGTGCCAGCAGCCAGCTCTCAGGTTTCACTAGCGGGAGCACAGATACGCAGTATTTT; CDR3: CASSQLSGFTSGSTDTQYF
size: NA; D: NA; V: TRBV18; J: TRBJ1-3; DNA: TGTGCCAGCTCACCACAATTCAGTGGCACTGGAAACACCATATATTTT; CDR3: CASSPQFSGTGNTIYF
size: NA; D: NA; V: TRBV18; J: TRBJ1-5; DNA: TGTGCCAGCTCACCCCGGACAGACAATCAGCCCCAGCATTTT; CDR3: CASSPRTDNQPQHF
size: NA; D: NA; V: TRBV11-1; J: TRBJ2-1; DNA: TGTGCCAGCAGCCCCGGGGGTGAGCAGTTCTTC; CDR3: CASSPGGEQFF
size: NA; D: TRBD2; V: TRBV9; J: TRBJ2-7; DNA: TGTGCCAGCAGCATACTAGCGGGCTCCTACGAGCAGTACTTC; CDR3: CASSILAGSYEQYF
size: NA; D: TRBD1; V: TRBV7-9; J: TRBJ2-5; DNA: TGTGCCAGCAGCTTCTTGACAGGGGACCTACAGACCCAGTACTTC; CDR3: CASSFLTGDLQTQYF
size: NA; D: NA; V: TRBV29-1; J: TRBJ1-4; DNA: TGCAGCGTTGATCAAACAGGAAATGAAAAACTGTTTTTT; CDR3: CSVDQTGNEKLFF
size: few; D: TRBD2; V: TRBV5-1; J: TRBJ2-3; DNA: TGCGCCAGCTCACTAGCGGGAACAGATACGCAGTATTTT; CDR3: CASSLAGTDTQYF
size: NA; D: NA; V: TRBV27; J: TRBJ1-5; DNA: TGTGCCAGCAGTTTATCTGCGAAGACCAATCAGCCCCAGCATTTT; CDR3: CASSLSAKTNQPQHF
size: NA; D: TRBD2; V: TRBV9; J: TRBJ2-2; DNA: TGTGCCAGCAGCGTAACGGGACTAGCGACCGGGGAGCTGTTTTTT; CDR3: CASSVTGLATGELFF
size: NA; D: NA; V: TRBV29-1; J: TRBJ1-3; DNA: TGCAGCGTTTCTCGGGGACGGGGGGACTCTGGAAACACCATATATTTT; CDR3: CSVSRGRGDSGNTIYF
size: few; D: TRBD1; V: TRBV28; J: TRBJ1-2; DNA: TGTGCCAGCAGTCCCGGGACAGCTAGTAACTATGGCTACACCTTC; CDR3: CASSPGTASNYGYTF
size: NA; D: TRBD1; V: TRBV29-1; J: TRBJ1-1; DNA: TGCAGCGTTGTCGGGACAGGACTAGAAGCTTTCTTT; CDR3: CSVVGTGLEAFF
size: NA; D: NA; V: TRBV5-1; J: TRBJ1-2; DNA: TGCGCCAGCAGGGACAGCTACTATGGCTACACCTTC; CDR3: CASRDSYYGYTF
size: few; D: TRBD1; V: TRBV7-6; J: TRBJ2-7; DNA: TGTGCCAGCAGCCCGGGGACAGGGGGCGCGTACGAGCAGTACTTC; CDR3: CASSPGTGGAYEQYF
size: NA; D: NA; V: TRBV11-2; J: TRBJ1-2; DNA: TGTGCCAGCAGCTCTCTAGACAGCCCTGGCTACACCTTC; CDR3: CASSSLDSPGYTF
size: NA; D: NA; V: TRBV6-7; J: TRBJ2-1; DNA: TGTGCCAGCAGGTACTCGTTAGGGAGCTCCTACAATGAGCAGTTCTTC; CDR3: CASRYSLGSSYNEQFF
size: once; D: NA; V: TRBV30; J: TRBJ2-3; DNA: TGTGCCTGGAGTGTATTGTTCGGGCAGGATACGCAGTATTTT; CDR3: CAWSVLFGQDTQYF
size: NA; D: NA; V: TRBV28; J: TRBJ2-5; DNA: TGTGCCAGCAACCCTGGGGGGGGCCTTGGAGGGGAGACCCAGTACTTC; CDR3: CASNPGGGLGGETQYF
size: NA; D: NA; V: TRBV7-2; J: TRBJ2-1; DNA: TGTGCCAGCAGCTCCGGAGTGGGGAATGAGCAGTTCTTC; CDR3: CASSSGVGNEQFF
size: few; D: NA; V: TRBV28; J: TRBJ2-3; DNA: TGTGCCACCGAAGCCGGCCGGGACTCCTGGGTACACACAGATACGCAGTATTTT; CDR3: CATEAGRDSWVHTDTQYF
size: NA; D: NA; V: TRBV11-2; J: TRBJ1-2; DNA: TGTGCCAGCAGCCGGTTGAGGCAGTCCTATGGCTACACCTTC; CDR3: CASSRLRQSYGYTF
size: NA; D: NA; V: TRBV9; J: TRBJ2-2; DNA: TGTGCCAGCAGCGTAGGGGGCGGTACCGGGGAGCTGTTTTTT; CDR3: CASSVGGGTGELFF
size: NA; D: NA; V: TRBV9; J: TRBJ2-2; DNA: TGTGCCAGCAGCGTATTGGTCGGGGCCCGGGAGCTGTTTTTT; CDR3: CASSVLVGARELFF
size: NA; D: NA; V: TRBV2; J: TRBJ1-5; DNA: TGTGCCAGCAGTGGGACGGGGAACAATCAGCCCCAGCATTTT; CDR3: CASSGTGNNQPQHF
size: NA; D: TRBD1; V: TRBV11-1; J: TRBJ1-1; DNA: TGTGCCAGCAGCTTAACGGGGATGACAGGGTCGAACACTGAAGCTTTCTTT; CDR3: CASSLTGMTGSNTEAFF
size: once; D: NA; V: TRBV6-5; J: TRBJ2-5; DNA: TGTGCCAGCAGTTTAACCGCGGTTCGGGAGACCCAGTACTTC; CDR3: CASSLTAVRETQYF
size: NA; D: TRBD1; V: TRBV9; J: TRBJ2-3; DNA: TGTGCCAGCAGCGTCTTTGGACAGGGGATGGTCGGAGCTAGCACAGATACGCAGTATTTT; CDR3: CASSVFGQGMVGASTDTQYF
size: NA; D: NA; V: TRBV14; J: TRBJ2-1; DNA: TGTGCCAGCAGCCGAGGGGGACTACTGTACAATGAGCAGTTCTTC; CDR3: CASSRGGLLYNEQFF
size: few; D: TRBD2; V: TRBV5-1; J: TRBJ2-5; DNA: TGCGCCAGCAGCTTGGGTACTAGCGGGGAGACCCAGTACTTC; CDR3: CASSLGTSGETQYF
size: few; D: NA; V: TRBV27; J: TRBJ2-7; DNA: TGTGCCAGCAGTTATAGCGGCGAGCAGTACTTC; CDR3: CASSYSGEQYF
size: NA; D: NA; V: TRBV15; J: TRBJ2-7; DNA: TGTGCCACCGGTCCCGGGTTAGCGCACTCCTACGAGCAGTACTTC; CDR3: CATGPGLAHSYEQYF
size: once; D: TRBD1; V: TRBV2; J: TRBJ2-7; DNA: TGTGCCAGCAGCTCGGGACAGGGCGACGAGCAGTACTTC; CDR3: CASSSGQGDEQYF
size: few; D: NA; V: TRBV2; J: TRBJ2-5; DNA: TGTGCCAGCACCCAAAGAGAGACCCAGTACTTC; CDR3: CASTQRETQYF
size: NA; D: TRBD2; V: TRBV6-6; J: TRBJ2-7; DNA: TGTGCCAGCAGTTTAGGACTAGGAGAGTACGAGCAGTACTTC; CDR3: CASSLGLGEYEQYF
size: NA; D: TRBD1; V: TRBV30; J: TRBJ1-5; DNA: TGTGCCTGGAGTGTAAGTGGAAAGGGGGCGGTCGGCCAGCCCCAGCATTTT; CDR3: CAWSVSGKGAVGQPQHF
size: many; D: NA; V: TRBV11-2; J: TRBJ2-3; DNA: TGTGCCAGCAGCTTAGCCCCACTAGAGGCAGATACGCAGTATTTT; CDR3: CASSLAPLEADTQYF
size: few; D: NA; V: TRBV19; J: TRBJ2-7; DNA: TGTGCCAGTAGTATTGAAGGGACGGGCGGCTACGAGCAGTACTTC; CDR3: CASSIEGTGGYEQYF
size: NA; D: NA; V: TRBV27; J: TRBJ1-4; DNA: TGTGCCAGCAGCACCTCGAGGGGGGATGTCTTTAAAAAACTGTTTTTT; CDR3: CASSTSRGDVFKKLFF